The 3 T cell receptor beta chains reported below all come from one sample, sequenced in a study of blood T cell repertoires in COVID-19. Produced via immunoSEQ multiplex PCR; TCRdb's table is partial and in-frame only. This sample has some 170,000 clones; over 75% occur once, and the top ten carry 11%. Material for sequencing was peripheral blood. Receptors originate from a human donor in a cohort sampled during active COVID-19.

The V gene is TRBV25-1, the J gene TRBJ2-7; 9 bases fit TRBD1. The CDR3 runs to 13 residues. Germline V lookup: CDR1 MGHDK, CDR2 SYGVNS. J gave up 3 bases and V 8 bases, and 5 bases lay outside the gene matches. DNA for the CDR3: TGTGCCAGCGGACGACAGGGGGTCTACGAGCAGTACTTC. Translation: CASGRQGVYEQYF.

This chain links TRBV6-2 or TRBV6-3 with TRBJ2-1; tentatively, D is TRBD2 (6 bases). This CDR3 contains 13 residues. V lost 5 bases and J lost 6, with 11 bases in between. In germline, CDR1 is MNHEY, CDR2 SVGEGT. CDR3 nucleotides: TGTGCCAGCAGTCCGACTAGACGCAATGAGCAGTTCTTC. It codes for CASSPTRRNEQFF.

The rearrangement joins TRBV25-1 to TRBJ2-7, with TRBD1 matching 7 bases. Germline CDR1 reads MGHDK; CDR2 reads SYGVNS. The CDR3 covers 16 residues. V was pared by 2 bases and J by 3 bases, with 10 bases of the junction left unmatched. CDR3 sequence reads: CASSEEGGAGFYEQYF. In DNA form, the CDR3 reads TGTGCCAGCAGTGAAGAAGGGGGCGCAGGATTCTACGAGCAGTACTTC.